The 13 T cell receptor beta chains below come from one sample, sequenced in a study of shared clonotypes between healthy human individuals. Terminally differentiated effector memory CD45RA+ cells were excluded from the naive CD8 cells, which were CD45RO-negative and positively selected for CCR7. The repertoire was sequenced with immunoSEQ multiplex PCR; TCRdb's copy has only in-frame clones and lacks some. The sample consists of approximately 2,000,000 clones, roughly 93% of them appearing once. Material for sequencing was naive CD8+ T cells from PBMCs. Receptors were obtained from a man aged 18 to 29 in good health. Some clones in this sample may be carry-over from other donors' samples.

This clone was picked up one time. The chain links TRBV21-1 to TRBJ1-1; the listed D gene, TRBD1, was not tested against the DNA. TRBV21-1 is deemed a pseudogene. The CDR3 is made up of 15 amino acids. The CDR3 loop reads CASRGGGRVYTEAFF. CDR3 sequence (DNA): TGTGCCAGCAGAGGCGGTGGCAGGGTGTACACTGAAGCTTTCTTT.

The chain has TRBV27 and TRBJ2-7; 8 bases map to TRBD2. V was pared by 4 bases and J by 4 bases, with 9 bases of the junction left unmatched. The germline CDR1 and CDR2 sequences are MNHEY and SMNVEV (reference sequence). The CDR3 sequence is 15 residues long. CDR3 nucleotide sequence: TGTGCCAGCAGTTCCCCCCCCGGGAGGGATTACGAGCAGTACTTC. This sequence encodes CASSSPPGRDYEQYF.

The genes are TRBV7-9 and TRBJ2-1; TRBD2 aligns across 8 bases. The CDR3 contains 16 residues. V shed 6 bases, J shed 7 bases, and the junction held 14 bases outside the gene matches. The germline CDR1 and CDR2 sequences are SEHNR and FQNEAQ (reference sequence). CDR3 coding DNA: TGTGCCAGCAGGGAAGCGGGAGCCCCGGGGGTGAATGAGCAGTTCTTC. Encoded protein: CASREAGAPGVNEQFF. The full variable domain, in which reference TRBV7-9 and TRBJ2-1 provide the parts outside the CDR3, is DTGVSQNPRHKITKRGQNVTFRCDPISEHNRLYWYRQTLGQGPEFLTYFQNEAQLEKSRLLSDRFSAERPKGSFSTLEIQRTEQGDSAMYLCASREAGAPGVNEQFFGPGTRLTVL.

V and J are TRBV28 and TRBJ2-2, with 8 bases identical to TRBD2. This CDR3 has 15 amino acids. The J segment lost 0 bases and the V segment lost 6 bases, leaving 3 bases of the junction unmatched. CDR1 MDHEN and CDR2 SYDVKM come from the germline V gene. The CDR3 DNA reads TGTGCCAGCAGCCCGGGAGGGCCGAACACCGGGGAGCTGTTTTTT. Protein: CASSPGGPNTGELFF.

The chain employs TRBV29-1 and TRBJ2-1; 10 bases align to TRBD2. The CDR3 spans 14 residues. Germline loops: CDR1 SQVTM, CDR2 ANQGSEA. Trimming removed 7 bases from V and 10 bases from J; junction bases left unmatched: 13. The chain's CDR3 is CSGWRTSGTPEQFF. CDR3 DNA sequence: TGCAGCGGTTGGCGGACTAGCGGAACGCCGGAGCAGTTCTTC.

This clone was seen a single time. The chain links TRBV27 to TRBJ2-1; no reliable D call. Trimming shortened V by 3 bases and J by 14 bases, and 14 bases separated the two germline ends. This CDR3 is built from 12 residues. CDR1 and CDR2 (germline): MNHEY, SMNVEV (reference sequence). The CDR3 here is CASSLVGSSEFF. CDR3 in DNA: TGTGCCAGCAGTTTGGTGGGATCGTCCGAGTTCTTC.

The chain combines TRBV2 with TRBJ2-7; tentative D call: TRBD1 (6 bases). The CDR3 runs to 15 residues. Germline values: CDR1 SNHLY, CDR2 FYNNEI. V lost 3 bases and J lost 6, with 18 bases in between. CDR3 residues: CASSDWAGVLSEQYF. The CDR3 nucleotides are TGTGCCAGCAGTGACTGGGCAGGGGTGCTTAGCGAGCAGTACTTC.

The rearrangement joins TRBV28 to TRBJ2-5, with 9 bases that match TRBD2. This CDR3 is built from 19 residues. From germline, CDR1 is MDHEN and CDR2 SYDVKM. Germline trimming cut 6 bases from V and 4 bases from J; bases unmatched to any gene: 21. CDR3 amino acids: CASSSSPLAGDSRGETQYF. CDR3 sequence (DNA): TGTGCCAGCAGCAGTTCCCCATTAGCGGGAGACAGCAGGGGAGAGACCCAGTACTTC.

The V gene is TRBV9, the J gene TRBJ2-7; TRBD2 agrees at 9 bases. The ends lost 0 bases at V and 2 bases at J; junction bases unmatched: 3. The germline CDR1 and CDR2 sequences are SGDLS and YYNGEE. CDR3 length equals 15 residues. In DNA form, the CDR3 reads TGTGCCAGCAGCGTAGGGACTAGCGTTACCTACGAGCAGTACTTC. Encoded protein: CASSVGTSVTYEQYF.

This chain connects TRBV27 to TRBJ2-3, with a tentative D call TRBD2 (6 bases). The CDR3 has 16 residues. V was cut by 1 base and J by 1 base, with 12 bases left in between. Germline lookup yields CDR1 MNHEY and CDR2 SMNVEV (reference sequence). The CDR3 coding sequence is TGTGCCAGCAGTTTATTGGGGGGTCGGGGCACAGATACGCAGTATTTT. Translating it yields CASSLLGGRGTDTQYF.

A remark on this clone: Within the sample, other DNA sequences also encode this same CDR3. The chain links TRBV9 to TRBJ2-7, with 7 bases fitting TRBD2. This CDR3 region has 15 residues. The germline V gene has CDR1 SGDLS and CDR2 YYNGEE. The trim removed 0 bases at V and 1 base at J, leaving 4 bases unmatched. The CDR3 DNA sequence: TGTGCCAGCAGCGTAGGGGCTAGCGGTTCCTACGAGCAGTACTTC. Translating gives CASSVGASGSYEQYF. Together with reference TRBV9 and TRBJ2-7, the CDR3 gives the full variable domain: DSGVTQTPKHLITATGQRVTLRCSPRSGDLSVYWYQQSLDQGLQFLIQYYNGEERAKGNILERFSAQQFPDLHSELNLSSLELGDSALYFCASSVGASGSYEQYFGPGTRLTVT.

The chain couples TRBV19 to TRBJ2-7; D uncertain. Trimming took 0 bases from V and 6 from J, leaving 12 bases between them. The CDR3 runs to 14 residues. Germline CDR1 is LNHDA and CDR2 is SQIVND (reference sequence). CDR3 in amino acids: CASSIDPGRGEQYF. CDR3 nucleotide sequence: TGTGCCAGTAGTATAGATCCGGGCAGAGGCGAGCAGTACTTC.

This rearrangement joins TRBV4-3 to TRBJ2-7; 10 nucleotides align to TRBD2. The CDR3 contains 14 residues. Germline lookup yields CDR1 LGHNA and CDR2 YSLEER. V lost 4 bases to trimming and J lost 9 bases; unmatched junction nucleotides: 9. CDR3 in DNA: TGCGCCAGCAGCCCCGGACTAGCGGCCATCGTGCAGTACTTC. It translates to CASSPGLAAIVQYF.